This T cell receptor beta chain was captured by sequencing in a study of identical twins (dated by TCRdb to the mid-2010s). Looking at the study overall: To test whether fetal clonotypes persist, this study deep-sequenced TCR alpha and beta repertoires from monozygotic twins, from unrelated adults of various ages, and from cord blood. To rule out contamination, replicate twin experiments were performed at different times with different library preparation protocols. What the authors observed across the whole study: Abundant cord blood beta clonotypes had fewer insertions, young adult naive repertoires showed a similar but weaker trend, and memory repertoires showed no such trend. Out-of-frame TCR alpha sequences shared between twins showed an excess of low generation-probability sequences compared with coincidental sharing between unrelated individuals. A weaker excess of twin sharing was found in beta out-of-frame sequences because the signal-to-noise ratio was lowered by fewer shared sequences. Because the same donors could not be followed over many years, the conclusions relied on cross-sectional statistical analysis. Invariant T cells such as MAIT and iNKT could partly confound zero-insertion analyses, although diverse VJ usage argued against such confounding for most clonotypes. In monozygotic twins, recombination models systematically underestimated out-of-frame TCR alpha sharing, but the models matched the sharing seen between unrelated individuals.

Every donor was a healthy Caucasian. The twin cohort comprised three pairs of female monozygotic twins, all aged roughly 18 to 30 years. RNA for TCR libraries was isolated from peripheral blood mononuclear cells. The library was produced with 5' RACE. Sequencing took place on an Illumina HiSeq 2000. A universal primer binding site was added through template switching, and the final cDNA carried a unique molecular identifier so that TCR cDNA molecules could be counted accurately. First-strand cDNA for TCR alpha and beta chains was synthesized from specific primers in the conserved constant-segment region. To control for contamination, every cDNA library was double barcoded, receiving both a SMART-Mk sample barcode and Illumina barcodes. TruSeq adapter sequences along with Illumina sample barcodes were introduced in two successive PCR steps. The Illumina HiSeq platform was used with custom primers to sequence TCR alpha and beta cDNA libraries. The authors' analysis ran thus. Raw reads were processed with MiGEC to extract unique molecular identifiers, and MiXCR was used to determine CDR3 positions. For each individual, recombination models were inferred using an EM algorithm with the repgenHMM and IGoR tools. Shared clonotype analysis was performed with the tcR package in R, normalizing sharing by the product of cloneset sizes. To study raw recombination without the effects of thymic and clonal selection, out-of-frame nonproductive sequences were analyzed. TCRdb trimmed public reads at Q25 via fastp, called clones via MiXCR and kept in-frame beta chains. Every distinct CDR3 protein forms one entry, paired with its most common genes and DNA. The V and J calls were determined by TCRdb, not by the authors. This sample has fewer than 900,000 distinct CDR3 sequences in its table, and 21% of those were observed once. The top ten clones comprise about 4.3% of the sample.

In its sample, this clonotype was seen a few times. Its antigen is still unknown. No qualities accompany the bases; no much larger clone lies one base away. Trimming leaves V shorter by 6 bases and J shorter by 5 bases, with the junction holding 10 bases beyond the gene matches. The CDR3 runs 15 amino acids, cysteine and phenylalanine included. The kept DNA is CDR3 alone, 45 bases in frame from the first base. Separately, the same data were catalogued under a study of T cells expressing NK-cell markers. The second source states: In sorted CD3+CD56+NKG2C+, CD3+CD56+NKG2C- and CD3+CD56-NKG2C+ T-cell subsets from eight or nine donors, TCR beta-chain repertoires were profiled. Of the eight sequenced donors, seven were found to be HCMV-seropositive and one was found to be HCMV-seronegative. In several experiments an anti-gammadeltaTCR antibody was added to restrict sorting to alphabetaTCR-expressing T cells. In a handful of donors, the dominant CD3+CD56+NKG2C+ clonotypes ranked among the top 10 CD8+ clonotypes, making up about 1.0-7.5% of CD8+ T cells. Those dominant clonotypes were again the most abundant among CD3+CD56-NKG2C+ cells in several donors, at roughly 25-60.1%. Whether the expanded NKG2C-expressing T cell clones were specific for HCMV antigens was left unclear. The eight sequenced donors were randomly selected healthy volunteers, three men and five women. A commercial ELISA kit detecting HCMV-specific IgG in serum was used to determine HCMV serostatus. For over five donors, bulk peripheral blood T-cell repertoires were also sequenced from unsorted PBMC. MIGEC was used to demultiplex reads and group reads by UMI, and MiTCR was used to assemble and quantify clonotypes. To remove erroneous sequences, TCR cDNA sequences were retained only when supported by two or more reads. The tcR package was used for downstream repertoire analysis, and clonotypes were matched across fractions by CDR3 nucleotide sequence plus V segment. VDJmatch was used to annotate antigen specificity against VDJdb, with one amino acid substitution in CDR3 allowed.

The origin of this receptor is a woman younger than 30 in good health. The specimen was PBMCs. The chain is encoded by TRBV12-3 or TRBV12-4 joined to TRBJ1-1; the central 9 bases match TRBD1. CDR3 protein: CASSRDRTGVTEAFF. The nucleotide sequence reads TGTGCCAGCAGCCGCGACCGGACAGGGGTAACTGAAGCTTTCTTT.